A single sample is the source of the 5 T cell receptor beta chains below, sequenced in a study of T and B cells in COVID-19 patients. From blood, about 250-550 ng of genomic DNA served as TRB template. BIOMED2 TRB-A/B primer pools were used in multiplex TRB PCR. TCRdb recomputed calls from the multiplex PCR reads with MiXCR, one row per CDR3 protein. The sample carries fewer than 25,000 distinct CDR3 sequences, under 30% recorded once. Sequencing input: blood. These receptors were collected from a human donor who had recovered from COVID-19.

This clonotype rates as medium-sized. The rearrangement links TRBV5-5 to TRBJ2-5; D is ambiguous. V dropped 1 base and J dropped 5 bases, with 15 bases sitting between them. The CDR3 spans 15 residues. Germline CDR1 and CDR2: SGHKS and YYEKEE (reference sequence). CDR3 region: CASSLRQSMSETQYF. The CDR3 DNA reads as TGTGCCAGCAGCTTGCGCCAGTCCATGAGCGAGACCCAGTACTTC. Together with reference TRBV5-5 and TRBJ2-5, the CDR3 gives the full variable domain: DAGVTQSPTHLIKTRGQQVTLRCSPISGHKSVSWYQQVLGQGPQFIFQYYEKEERGRGNFPDRFSARQFPNYSSELNVNALLLGDSALYLCASSLRQSMSETQYFGPGTRLLVL.

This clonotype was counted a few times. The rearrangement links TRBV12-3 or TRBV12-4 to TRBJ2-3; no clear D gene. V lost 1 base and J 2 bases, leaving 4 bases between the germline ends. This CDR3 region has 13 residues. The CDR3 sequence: CASSLGFTDTQYF. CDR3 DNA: TGTGCCAGCAGTTTAGGCTTCACAGATACGCAGTATTTT.

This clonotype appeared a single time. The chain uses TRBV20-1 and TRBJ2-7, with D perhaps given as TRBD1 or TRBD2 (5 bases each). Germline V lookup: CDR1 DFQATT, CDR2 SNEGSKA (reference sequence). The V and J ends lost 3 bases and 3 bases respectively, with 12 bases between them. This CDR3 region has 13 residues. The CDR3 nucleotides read TGCAGTGCTAGGGGGGACGGAGACTACGAGCAGTACTTC. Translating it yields CSARGDGDYEQYF.

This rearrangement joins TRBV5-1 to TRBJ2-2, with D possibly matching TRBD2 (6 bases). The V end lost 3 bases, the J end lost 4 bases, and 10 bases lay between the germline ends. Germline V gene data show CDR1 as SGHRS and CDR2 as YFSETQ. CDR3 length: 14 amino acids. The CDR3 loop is CASSSGLITGELFF. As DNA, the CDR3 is TGCGCCAGCAGCTCGGGACTGATCACCGGGGAGCTGTTTTTT.

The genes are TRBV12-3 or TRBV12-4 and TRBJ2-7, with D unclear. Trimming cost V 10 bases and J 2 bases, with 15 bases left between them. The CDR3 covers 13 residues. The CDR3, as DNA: TGTGCCACCTGTCACGGGCCAACCTACGAGCAGTACTTC. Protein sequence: CATCHGPTYEQYF.